This T cell receptor beta chain was identified in a study of blood T cell repertoires in COVID-19 (dated by TCRdb to 2020 to 2022). In the study overall: Samples covering the acute and convalescent phases of COVID-19 were provided by collaborators in the United States, Italy and Spain. Nearly every sample came with metadata listing a de-identified subject ID, COVID-19 status, age in years and sex. The prospective study material was composed of cDNA or gDNA derived from T cells, B-cell-depleted T cells, or PBMCs. Where HLA class I and class II types were available, the types were taken from metadata supplied by the sample provider, not from assay-based typing. The samples were drawn from two sources: the first 160 participants of the ongoing ImmuneRACE study, and 950 to 1,500 subjects contributed by 6 global collaborators. The repertoires were released in a freely available public database meant as a resource for research on the immune response to SARS-CoV-2. Deeply sampled blood TCRbeta repertoires from subjects exposed to, actively infected with, or recovered from COVID-19 were included in the dataset. The research as a whole found: How much clinical and demographic metadata was included differed by source and by participant, and the metadata was provided uncurated.

Trimming at the junction amounts to 5 bases on V and 7 bases on J, and the germline ends lie 15 bases apart. The CDR1 and CDR2 encoded by the germline V gene (reference sequence) are SGHNT and YYREEE. The CDR3 spans 14 residues, from the cysteine through the phenylalanine. Left in the record is the CDR3 DNA by itself, 42 bases read in frame from the first base. Each collaborating institution followed its own protocols to collect whole blood in K2EDTA tubes. For TCRbeta analysis, collaborators shipped samples as frozen whole blood, isolated PBMCs, or DNA extracted from either of those sample types. Worth noting for this clone: Its target antigen remains unknown. No qualities accompany the bases; no much larger clone lies one base away.

TCRbeta CDR3 regions were amplified from genomic DNA by means of the immunoSEQ Assay, a bias-controlled multiplex PCR. The original pipeline was this. The number of nucleated cells in each sample was estimated by amplification of reference gene primers within the assay. To quantify the absolute abundance of each unique TCRbeta CDR3 rearrangement, sequence reads were collapsed and filtered. Productive Simpson clonality was computed per sample as the square root of Simpson's diversity index over productive rearrangements. Sourced from immuneACCESS, this table was stored by TCRdb with only in-frame sequences that have V and J called. A share of the clones is absent; for the studies checked, an unresolved V gene accounts for under half, and the remainder has no known explanation. That table supplies the V and J calls and clone size; D and trimming were determined from the DNA. In this sample the table shows roughly 30,000 clones, 85% of which occur a single time. Approximately 15% of the sample is in the top ten clones.

The sequence was obtained from a human donor with acute or convalescent COVID-19. The donor label of this sample is uncertain. The rearrangement joined TRBV5-4 to TRBJ1-4; TRBD1 might be the D gene, on 6 matching bases. Sample: peripheral blood. The CDR3 protein: CASSPGQKAEKLFF. The nucleotide sequence is TGTGCCAGCAGTCCGGGACAAAAGGCTGAAAAACTGTTTTTT.